A selection of T cell receptor beta chains follows, all from one sample in a study of OX40 agonist ivuxolimab in advanced cancers. Libraries were prepared by immunoSEQ multiplex PCR; TCRdb keeps only in-frame clonotypes and omits some of them. This sample has 75,000 to 80,000 clones; about 83% occur once, and the top ten carry about 0.73%. Sequencing was performed on CD4+ or CD8+ T cells sorted from blood, taken in a trial of the OX40 agonist ivuxolimab. Receptor source: an adult with an advanced solid tumor such as melanoma, head and neck, liver or kidney cancer. Both conserved end residues are part of each CDR3. The order of the fields is V gene, J gene, clone size, D gene, CDR3 protein, CDR3 DNA. A D gene is named only where the DNA matches it firmly. Only some rows state a clone size, as once, few, many or a class for expanded clones.

V: TRBV19; J: TRBJ1-2; size: NA; D: TRBD1; CDR3: CASTRDRSYYGYTF; DNA: TGTGCCAGTACCAGGGACAGGTCTTACTATGGCTACACCTTC
V: TRBV2; J: TRBJ1-4; size: NA; D: NA; CDR3: CASSDNRDEKLFF; DNA: TGTGCCAGCAGTGATAATAGAGACGAAAAACTGTTTTTT
V: TRBV5-6; J: TRBJ1-6; size: NA; D: NA; CDR3: CASNPRGSGSHSPLHF; DNA: TGTGCCAGCAACCCCAGGGGTTCAGGGAGCCATTCACCCCTCCACTTT
V: TRBV6-6; J: TRBJ1-1; size: NA; D: NA; CDR3: CASSSTMNTEAFF; DNA: TGTGCCAGCAGTTCCACGATGAACACTGAAGCTTTCTTT
V: TRBV19; J: TRBJ2-7; size: NA; D: TRBD1; CDR3: CASSGTGRGYEQYF; DNA: TGTGCCAGTAGCGGGACAGGGAGAGGCTACGAGCAGTACTTC
V: TRBV7-9; J: TRBJ1-2; size: NA; D: TRBD1; CDR3: CASSLAGGEVNYGYTF; DNA: TGTGCCAGCAGCTTAGCAGGGGGCGAAGTAAACTATGGCTACACCTTC
V: TRBV2; J: TRBJ2-7; size: NA; D: NA; CDR3: CASSSTGNEQYF; DNA: TGTGCCAGCAGTTCCACAGGGAACGAGCAGTACTTC
V: TRBV28; J: TRBJ2-7; size: NA; D: NA; CDR3: CASSLGGDRSEQYF; DNA: TGTGCCAGCAGTTTAGGCGGAGACCGCTCCGAGCAGTACTTC
V: TRBV7-2; J: TRBJ1-1; size: NA; D: NA; CDR3: CASSLGRAQMNTEAFF; DNA: TGTGCCAGCAGCTTAGGTAGAGCGCAAATGAACACTGAAGCTTTCTTT
V: TRBV6-1; J: TRBJ2-2; size: once; D: NA; CDR3: CASMRGWNTGELFF; DNA: TGTGCCAGCATGAGGGGCTGGAACACCGGGGAGCTGTTTTTT
V: TRBV28; J: TRBJ1-2; size: NA; D: NA; CDR3: CASSLNPKNGYTF; DNA: TGTGCCAGCAGTTTAAACCCTAAGAATGGCTACACCTTC
V: TRBV6-1; J: TRBJ2-7; size: NA; D: NA; CDR3: CASTRPGFYEQYF; DNA: TGTGCCAGCACGAGGCCAGGTTTCTACGAGCAGTACTTC
V: TRBV5-8; J: TRBJ1-3; size: NA; D: NA; CDR3: CASALSGENTIYF; DNA: TGTGCCAGCGCTCTAAGCGGGGAAAACACCATATATTTT
V: TRBV10-3; J: TRBJ2-2; size: NA; D: NA; CDR3: CAISDTTREGELFF; DNA: TGTGCCATCAGTGACACCACCAGGGAGGGGGAGCTGTTTTTT
V: TRBV11-3; J: TRBJ1-1; size: NA; D: NA; CDR3: CASSSRPPEAFF; DNA: TGTGCCAGCAGCTCTCGACCTCCTGAAGCTTTCTTT
V: TRBV7-3; J: TRBJ2-2; size: NA; D: NA; CDR3: CASSLTAPSGELFF; DNA: TGTGCCAGCAGCTTAACGGCACCCAGCGGGGAGCTGTTTTTT
V: TRBV2; J: TRBJ2-5; size: NA; D: TRBD2; CDR3: CASPERGRGAETQYF; DNA: TGTGCCAGCCCCGAGCGGGGGCGTGGGGCAGAGACCCAGTACTTC
V: TRBV7-9; J: TRBJ1-4; size: NA; D: TRBD1; CDR3: CASSLAQGAYEKLFF; DNA: TGTGCCAGCAGCTTAGCGCAGGGGGCGTATGAAAAACTGTTTTTT
V: TRBV27; J: TRBJ1-1; size: once; D: NA; CDR3: CASSLKSGTEAFF; DNA: TGTGCCAGCAGTTTAAAATCAGGCACTGAAGCTTTCTTT
V: TRBV28; J: TRBJ2-7; size: NA; D: TRBD1; CDR3: CASSQGAHEQYF; DNA: TGTGCCAGCAGTCAGGGGGCCCACGAGCAGTACTTC
V: TRBV5-4; J: TRBJ1-2; size: NA; D: NA; CDR3: CASSIDSYGYTF; DNA: TGTGCCAGCAGCATAGACAGCTATGGCTACACCTTC
V: TRBV6-6; J: TRBJ1-1; size: NA; D: TRBD1; CDR3: CASSLDTGDTEAFF; DNA: TGTGCCAGCAGCTTAGACACAGGGGACACTGAAGCTTTCTTT
V: TRBV9; J: TRBJ1-2; size: NA; D: NA; CDR3: CASSPQDRDGYTF; DNA: TGTGCCAGCAGCCCCCAGGATAGGGATGGCTACACCTTC
V: TRBV7-8; J: TRBJ1-5; size: NA; D: NA; CDR3: CASSLARVARQPQHF; DNA: TGTGCCAGCAGCTTAGCGCGGGTAGCACGGCAGCCCCAGCATTTT
V: TRBV4-1; J: TRBJ1-5; size: NA; D: TRBD1; CDR3: CASSEGQGGGNQPQHF; DNA: TGCGCCAGCAGTGAGGGACAGGGTGGTGGCAATCAGCCCCAGCATTTT
V: TRBV28; J: TRBJ1-4; size: NA; D: NA; CDR3: CASSSPGQNEKLFF; DNA: TGTGCCAGCAGTTCACCCGGACAGAATGAAAAACTGTTTTTT
V: TRBV7-2; J: TRBJ1-2; size: NA; D: TRBD1; CDR3: CASSLDGRPGGGYTF; DNA: TGTGCCAGCAGCTTAGATGGGAGGCCAGGGGGTGGCTACACCTTC
V: TRBV6-5; J: TRBJ2-7; size: NA; D: TRBD1; CDR3: CASSYSRTGDSEQYF; DNA: TGTGCCAGCAGTTACTCGCGGACAGGGGATAGCGAGCAGTACTTC
V: TRBV6-1; J: TRBJ1-1; size: NA; D: NA; CDR3: CASTAGQKNTEAFF; DNA: TGTGCCAGCACCGCCGGACAGAAGAACACTGAAGCTTTCTTT
V: TRBV19; J: TRBJ2-3; size: NA; D: TRBD2; CDR3: CASSSEREGTDTQYF; DNA: TGTGCCAGTAGCTCAGAGCGGGAGGGCACAGATACGCAGTATTTT
V: TRBV7-9; J: TRBJ2-3; size: NA; D: NA; CDR3: CASSYYPGYSTDTQYF; DNA: TGTGCCAGCAGCTACTACCCAGGTTATAGCACAGATACGCAGTATTTT
V: TRBV14; J: TRBJ1-1; size: NA; D: NA; CDR3: CASSRRRGNTEAFF; DNA: TGTGCCAGCAGCCGCCGCCGAGGGAACACTGAAGCTTTCTTT
V: TRBV6-5; J: TRBJ1-1; size: NA; D: NA; CDR3: CASTRGTRGTEAFF; DNA: TGTGCCAGCACCCGCGGGACAAGAGGCACTGAAGCTTTCTTT
V: TRBV7-6; J: TRBJ1-5; size: NA; D: NA; CDR3: CASSLWAGNQPQHF; DNA: TGTGCCAGCAGCTTATGGGCAGGCAATCAGCCCCAGCATTTT
V: TRBV5-4; J: TRBJ2-1; size: NA; D: NA; CDR3: CASSPTRLSYNEQFF; DNA: TGTGCCAGCAGCCCCACTCGGCTTTCGTACAATGAGCAGTTCTTC
V: TRBV6-4; J: TRBJ1-1; size: NA; D: TRBD1; CDR3: CASSVQGETEAFF; DNA: TGTGCCAGCAGTGTACAGGGGGAAACTGAAGCTTTCTTT
V: TRBV12-2; J: TRBJ2-1; size: NA; D: NA; CDR3: CASRLHRGRGNEQFF; DNA: TGTGCAAGTCGCTTACATAGGGGGCGAGGGAATGAGCAGTTCTTC
V: TRBV21-1; J: TRBJ2-2; size: NA; D: NA; CDR3: CASSKQGREAGELFF; DNA: TGTGCCAGCAGCAAGCAGGGGAGGGAAGCCGGGGAGCTGTTTTTT
V: TRBV9; J: TRBJ2-3; size: NA; D: NA; CDR3: CASSAQGRAKGTDTQYF; DNA: TGTGCCAGCAGCGCACAGGGAAGGGCCAAGGGTACAGATACGCAGTATTTT
V: TRBV28; J: TRBJ1-6; size: NA; D: NA; CDR3: CASSLPHGGGGNSPLHF; DNA: TGTGCCAGCAGTTTACCCCATGGTGGGGGGGGGAATTCACCCCTCCACTTT
V: TRBV25-1; J: TRBJ2-7; size: NA; D: NA; CDR3: CASSEFLEQYF; DNA: TGTGCCAGCAGTGAATTTTTGGAGCAGTACTTC
V: TRBV29-1; J: TRBJ2-2; size: few; D: NA; CDR3: CSVEGGTTGELFF; DNA: TGCAGCGTTGAGGGAGGAACCACCGGGGAGCTGTTTTTT
V: TRBV6-6; J: TRBJ2-7; size: NA; D: NA; CDR3: CASTKWGPSYEQYF; DNA: TGTGCCAGCACCAAGTGGGGCCCCTCCTACGAGCAGTACTTC
V: TRBV5-1; J: TRBJ2-3; size: NA; D: NA; CDR3: CASSLFAEGDTQYF; DNA: TGCGCCAGCAGCTTGTTTGCTGAAGGGGATACGCAGTATTTT
V: TRBV2; J: TRBJ2-1; size: NA; D: NA; CDR3: CASKEDMAYNEQFF; DNA: TGTGCCAGCAAAGAAGACATGGCCTACAATGAGCAGTTCTTC
V: TRBV4-1; J: TRBJ2-3; size: NA; D: TRBD1; CDR3: CASSQGTGTDTQYF; DNA: TGCGCCAGCAGCCAAGGGACAGGGACAGATACGCAGTATTTT
V: TRBV7-6; J: TRBJ2-5; size: NA; D: NA; CDR3: CASSVGTSRETQYF; DNA: TGTGCCAGCAGCGTCGGGACGAGCCGTGAGACCCAGTACTTC
V: TRBV23-1; J: TRBJ2-1; size: NA; D: NA; CDR3: CASSHRGLDEQFF; DNA: TGCGCCAGCAGTCACCGGGGTTTGGATGAGCAGTTCTTC
V: TRBV6-5; J: TRBJ2-3; size: NA; D: TRBD2; CDR3: CASSYSAGGYTDTQYF; DNA: TGTGCCAGCAGTTACTCAGCGGGAGGATACACAGATACGCAGTATTTT
V: TRBV30; J: TRBJ1-2; size: NA; D: NA; CDR3: CAWSVSANYGYTF; DNA: TGTGCCTGGAGTGTTTCAGCTAACTATGGCTACACCTTC
V: TRBV5-1; J: TRBJ2-7; size: NA; D: TRBD1; CDR3: CASSRDSSSYEQYF; DNA: TGCGCCAGCAGCAGGGACAGTAGCTCCTACGAGCAGTACTTC